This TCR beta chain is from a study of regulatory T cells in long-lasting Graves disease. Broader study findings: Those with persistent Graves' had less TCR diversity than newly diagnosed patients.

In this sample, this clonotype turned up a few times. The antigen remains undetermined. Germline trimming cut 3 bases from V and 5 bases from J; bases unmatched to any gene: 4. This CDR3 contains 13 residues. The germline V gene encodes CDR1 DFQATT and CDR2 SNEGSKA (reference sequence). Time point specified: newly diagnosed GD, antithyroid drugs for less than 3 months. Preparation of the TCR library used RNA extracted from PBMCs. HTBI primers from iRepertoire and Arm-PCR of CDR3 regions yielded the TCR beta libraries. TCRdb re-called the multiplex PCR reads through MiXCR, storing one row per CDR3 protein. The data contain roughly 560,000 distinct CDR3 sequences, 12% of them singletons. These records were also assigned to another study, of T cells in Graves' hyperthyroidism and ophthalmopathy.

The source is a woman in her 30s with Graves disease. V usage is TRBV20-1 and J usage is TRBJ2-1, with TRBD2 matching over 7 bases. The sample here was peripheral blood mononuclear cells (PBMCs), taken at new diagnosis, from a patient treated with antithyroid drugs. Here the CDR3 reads CSASGTIHNEQFF. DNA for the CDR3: TGCAGTGCTAGCGGGACTATCCACAATGAGCAGTTCTTC.